This T cell receptor beta chain derives from a study of T cell responses to AZD1222 COVID-19 vaccine. Notes on the study in general: The study identified only 6 or 7 AZD1222 recipients as seropositive at baseline.

Assay used: immunoSEQ multiplex PCR; TCRdb lists only in-frame clones, some missing. Among roughly 110,000 clones listed, about 93% were seen once. A remark on this clone: Antigen unknown.

V was pared by 2 bases and J by 3 bases, with 13 bases between. Germline loops: CDR1 MNHNS, CDR2 SASEGT. CDR3 length equals 15 residues. This material consisted of peripheral blood, taken on day 0 of AZD1222 vaccination. This clonotype originated in an adult in good health. The rearrangement uses TRBV6-1 and TRBJ1-2, with a tentative D call TRBD1 (5 bases). The CDR3: CASSELMTGHYGYTF. In nucleotides, the CDR3 is TGTGCCAGCAGTGAATTAATGACGGGGCACTATGGCTACACCTTC.